This TCR beta chain was sequenced for a study of shared clonotypes between healthy human individuals. Trimming stripped 5 bases from V and 6 bases from J, with 11 bases between. Germline V lookup: CDR1 LNHDA, CDR2 SQIVND (reference sequence). The CDR3 consists of 13 residues. Bulk PBMC genomic DNA spanned ten immunoSEQ deep plates. The repertoire was sequenced with immunoSEQ multiplex PCR; TCRdb's copy has only in-frame clones and lacks some. The data hold roughly 500,000 clones, with 70% to 80% observed a single time. The source material was PBMCs. The chain has TRBV19 and TRBJ1-5, with D perhaps TRBD1 (5 bases). This clonotype was obtained from a woman aged 40 to 55 in good health. Some clones in this sample may be carry-over from other donors' samples. This CDR3 is CASSALQGQPQHF. The CDR3 coding sequence is TGTGCCAGTAGTGCGCTCCAGGGTCAGCCCCAGCATTTT. The variable domain in full, completed from reference TRBV19 and TRBJ1-5, reads DGGITQSPKYLFRKEGQNVTLSCEQNLNHDAMYWYRQDPGQGLRLIYYSQIVNDFQKGDIAEGYSVSREKKESFPLTVTSAQKNPTAFYLCASSALQGQPQHFGDGTRLSIL.